This T cell receptor (beta chain) was recovered during a study of neurological immune-mediated disorders. Germline V CDR1 and CDR2: MNHEY, SVGEGT. V was shortened by 7 bases and J by 9 bases, with 13 bases between the two germline ends. This CDR3 region has 12 residues. This clonotype was detected many times. Using its own MiXCR run on the 5' RACE reads, TCRdb lists one record per CDR3 protein. The repertoire holds more than 35,000 distinct CDR3 sequences, just under 6.5% seen once, with around 0.6% in the top ten. The chain carries TRBV6-2 or TRBV6-3 and TRBJ2-1; D possibly corresponds to TRBD2 (7 bases). The TCR comes from a woman in her thirties or forties in good health. The sample comprised CD4+ T cells from blood. The CDR3 region is CASNAGAGEQFF. CDR3 DNA: TGTGCCAGCAACGCGGGGGCAGGTGAGCAGTTCTTC.